One and the same sample provided the 14 T cell receptor beta chains below, sequenced in a study of T cells after yellow fever vaccination. TCRdb called the 5' RACE reads again in MiXCR, with one record for every CDR3 protein. The sample yields 300,000 to 350,000 distinct CDR3 sequences, roughly 7.5% seen once. The input for sequencing was PBMCs, taken more than 35 days after the first yellow fever vaccination. The receptor source for this set is a man younger than 35 who received the YFV17D yellow fever vaccine.

This clonotype has more than one count but fewer than ten. This chain joins TRBV6-1 and TRBJ2-2; D unresolved. Trimming removed 4 bases at V and 0 bases at J, with 12 bases between. CDR1 is MNHNS, CDR2 SASEGT, per germline. This CDR3 region has 16 residues. CDR3: CASSALGISNTGELFF. The CDR3 DNA is TGTGCCAGCAGTGCCCTGGGGATCTCGAACACCGGGGAGCTGTTTTTT.

This clonotype was seen at least ten times. CDR3 residues: CASSLMRGGYTF. The CDR3 DNA reads TGTGCCAGCAGCTTAATGCGGGGCGGCTACACCTTC. The chain joins TRBV7-2 to TRBJ1-2; maybe TRBD1 (5 bases). Trimming pared 2 bases from V and 8 bases from J, leaving 9 bases between. CDR1 and CDR2 (germline): SGHTA, FQGNSA. CDR3 length equals 12 residues.

This clonotype was recorded a few times. This rearrangement joins TRBV6-1 to TRBJ2-7; possibly TRBD1 for D (6 bases). Germline V CDR1 and CDR2: MNHNS, SASEGT. Trimming took 4 bases from V and 2 from J, leaving 15 bases between them. The CDR3 contains 15 residues. The CDR3 DNA is TGTGCCAGCAGTGTGGCAGGGGCGAACGCCTACGAGCAGTACGTC. It translates to CASSVAGANAYEQYV.

This clonotype was seen a few times. The V call is TRBV10-3, the J call TRBJ2-5; D is perhaps TRBD1 or TRBD2 (5 bases each). The CDR3 length is 13 residues. The V gene's germline CDR1 is ENHRY and CDR2 SYGVKD. The V and J ends lost 4 bases and 5 bases respectively, with 11 bases between them. The CDR3 reads CAISVRGVETQYF. The DNA of the CDR3 is TGTGCCATCAGTGTTCGAGGGGTCGAGACCCAGTACTTC.

The chain joins TRBV12-3 or TRBV12-4 to TRBJ2-1; 8 bases agree with TRBD2. V lost 4 bases and J lost 8; bases outside the gene matches: 7. CDR3 size: 14 residues. CDR3 DNA sequence: TGTGCCAGCAGTTCGGGGGGGACCTGGTATGAGCAGTTCTTC. This sequence encodes CASSSGGTWYEQFF.

In this sample, this clonotype turned up a few times. The rearrangement uses TRBV20-1 and TRBJ1-1, with D perhaps matching TRBD1 (5 bases). Trimming stripped 6 bases from V and 4 bases from J, with 15 bases between. Germline loops: CDR1 DFQATT, CDR2 SNEGSKA (reference sequence). CDR3 length: 13 amino acids. The CDR3 region has the DNA TGCAGTGCCGTGGGTCGGGGGACCACTGAAGCTTTCTTT. Translating gives CSAVGRGTTEAFF.

This clonotype appeared many times. The CDR3 DNA is TGTGCCAGCAGCTTGACCGGCGAGCAGTACTTC. It specifies CASSLTGEQYF. The rearrangement joins TRBV9 to TRBJ2-7; the D is unclear. The CDR3 loop spans 11 amino acids. Trimming stripped 4 bases from V and 6 bases from J, with 8 bases between. CDR1 is SGDLS and CDR2 is YYNGEE in the germline V gene.

A few counts support this clonotype. The chain combines TRBV4-1 with TRBJ1-5; D possibly corresponds to TRBD1 (5 bases). The germline gives CDR1 MGHRA, CDR2 YSYEKL. The CDR3 has 15 amino acids. Trimming removed 3 bases at V and 1 base at J, with 10 bases between. CDR3 sequence (DNA): TGCGCCAGCAGCCATACCCAGGGCAGCAATCAGCCCCAGCATTTT. Translated: CASSHTQGSNQPQHF.

This clonotype has at least ten counts. The chain is built from TRBV6-1 and TRBJ2-7; maybe TRBD2 (6 bases). V was cut by 10 bases and J by 0 bases, with 16 bases left in between. The CDR3 is made up of 14 amino acids. Germline loops: CDR1 MNHNS, CDR2 SASEGT. CDR3: CAIRKRVSSYEQYF. DNA for the CDR3: TGTGCCATCCGGAAGCGGGTTAGCTCCTACGAGCAGTACTTC.

The chain carries TRBV5-1 and TRBJ1-6; D ambiguous. Germline-derived CDR1 and CDR2 are SGHRS and YFSETQ. V was trimmed by 1 base and J by 0 bases, leaving 8 bases between them. This CDR3 is 16 amino acids long. CDR3 DNA sequence: TGCGCCAGCAGCTTGTACGGGAGCTCCTATAATTCACCCCTCCACTTT. Translation: CASSLYGSSYNSPLHF.

This clonotype appeared once. This sequence joins TRBV20-1 and TRBJ1-5; 8 positions match TRBD1. Germline V gene sequence: CDR1 DFQATT, CDR2 SNEGSKA (reference sequence). The CDR3 has 16 amino acids. Unmatched junction bases numbered 15, after V lost 5 bases and J lost 6 bases. The CDR3 protein is CSARTSTGVVGQPQHF. Here the CDR3 DNA reads TGCAGTGCTCGGACCTCGACAGGGGTTGTGGGTCAGCCCCAGCATTTT.

This clonotype was recorded a few times. V gene TRBV5-1 combines with J gene TRBJ2-2; 11 nucleotides align to TRBD1. CDR3 length equals 16 residues. The trim removed 4 bases at V and 2 bases at J, leaving 4 bases unmatched. The germline V gene has CDR1 SGHRS and CDR2 YFSETQ. The CDR3 loop is CASSPRTGGNTGELFF. CDR3 nucleotides: TGCGCCAGCAGCCCGCGGACAGGGGGCAACACCGGGGAGCTGTTTTTT.

The CDR3 region has the DNA TGTGCCAGCACCCCAGACAAGTCTCTGAACACCGGGGAGCTGTTTTTT. Protein sequence: CASTPDKSLNTGELFF. This sequence joins TRBV21-1 and TRBJ2-2. TRBV21-1 is annotated as a pseudogene. The CDR3 is 16 residues long.

This clonotype was counted at least ten times. The chain employs TRBV12-3 or TRBV12-4 and TRBJ1-1, with TRBD1 matching 8 bases. V lost 1 base and J lost 4; bases outside the gene matches: 2. The CDR3 runs 14 residues. The CDR3, as DNA: TGTGCCAGCAGTTTAGGAGACAGGGGCACTGAAGCTTTCTTT. Protein sequence: CASSLGDRGTEAFF.